This TCR beta chain was sequenced in a study of T cell responses to AZD1222 COVID-19 vaccine. Findings and limits, study-wide: Donors were chiefly white British, with a greater number of females, and clonal diversity was perhaps underestimated.

In this sample, this clone turned up once. Its antigen is still unknown. Assay used: immunoSEQ multiplex PCR; TCRdb lists only in-frame clones, some missing. Of 100,000 to 150,000 clones in the sample, 90% were seen once. Source: peripheral blood, taken on day 0 of AZD1222 vaccination. The clonotype originates from an adult in good health.

DNA of the CDR3: TGTGCCAGCAGTGTAAGCAAAACGGGACCCAGCTATGGCTACACCTTC. Translated, it gives CASSVSKTGPSYGYTF. The gene calls are TRBV6-1 and TRBJ1-2; tentative D call: TRBD1 (5 bases). The CDR3 has 16 residues. CDR1 MNHNS and CDR2 SASEGT come from the germline V gene. V lost 4 bases and J lost 4, with 19 bases in between.